Listed here are 20 T cell receptor beta chains from one sample, sequenced in a study of cytomegalovirus exposure and HLA in healthy donors. PCR was performed using 60 Vbeta and 13 Jbeta primers. The table came from immunoSEQ multiplex PCR; TCRdb's copy has only in-frame clones and leaves some out. The table lists about 130,000 clones, roughly 85% of them singletons, with approximately 1% in the top ten. Sequencing used PBMCs. These receptor sequences come from a boy aged 10-17 years in good health and CMV-seronegative.

This clone was seen just once. The chain uses TRBV6-6 and TRBJ1-2; 8 positions match TRBD1. The CDR3 sequence is 15 residues long. J was trimmed by 3 bases and V by 7 bases; bases with no gene match: 10. Per germline, CDR1 MNHNY and CDR2 SVGAGI (reference sequence). CDR3 in DNA: TGTGCCAGCAACGCAAGACCAGGGGGCGACTATGGCTACACCTTC. It is translated as CASNARPGGDYGYTF.

The chain combines TRBV7-6 with TRBJ2-7; tentative D call: TRBD1 (6 bases). Germline values: CDR1 SGHVS, CDR2 FNYEAQ. With 5 bases removed from V and 6 bases from J, the gap between germline ends came to 17 bases. The CDR3 has 14 amino acids. This CDR3 reads CASSPQTGLSEQYF. CDR3 in DNA: TGTGCCAGCAGCCCTCAGACAGGCCTGTCCGAGCAGTACTTC.

The J gene is TRBJ2-1, the V gene TRBV11-2; 10 bases match TRBD2. In germline, CDR1 is SGHAT, CDR2 FQNNGV. Unmatched junction bases numbered 17, after V lost 1 base and J lost 8 bases. CDR3 length: 19 amino acids. CDR3 sequence reads: CASSLVPLGPSGRSDEQFF. DNA of the CDR3: TGTGCCAGCAGCTTAGTCCCCCTGGGGCCTAGCGGGAGATCGGATGAGCAGTTCTTC.

This sequence joins TRBV19 and TRBJ2-7; D may be TRBD2 (6 bases). The CDR3 is 14 amino acids. Germline V gene data show CDR1 as LNHDA and CDR2 as SQIVND (reference sequence). Trimming took 0 bases from V and 6 from J, leaving 12 bases between them. CDR3 amino acids: CASSIDPGGSEQYF. CDR3 sequence (DNA): TGTGCCAGTAGTATAGATCCCGGGGGTAGCGAGCAGTACTTC.

The V gene is TRBV4-3, the J gene TRBJ2-4, with D hard to call. The V end lost 0 bases, the J end lost 6 bases, and 9 bases lay between the germline ends. The length of the CDR3 is 14 residues. The V gene's germline CDR1 is LGHNA and CDR2 YSLEER. The CDR3 region is CASSQDSAVNIQYF. CDR3 DNA: TGCGCCAGCAGCCAAGACTCCGCGGTAAACATTCAGTACTTC.

The chain is built from TRBV7-2 and TRBJ2-7, with D perhaps matching TRBD1 (5 bases). V lost 6 bases to trimming and J lost 0 bases, with 18 bases between them. The CDR3 runs to 16 residues. CDR1 is SGHTA, CDR2 FQGNSA, per germline. CDR3 in DNA: TGTGCCAGCAGAGTAGGGGCCGCGTTAAGCTCCTACGAGCAGTACTTC. It codes for CASRVGAALSSYEQYF. The full variable domain, with the rest looked up from reference TRBV7-2 and TRBJ2-7, is GAGVSQSPSNKVTEKGKDVELRCDPISGHTALYWYRQSLGQGLEFLIYFQGNSAPDKSGLPSDRFSAERTGGSVSTLTIQRTQQEDSAVYLCASRVGAALSSYEQYFGPGTRLTVT.

This sequence joins TRBV14 and TRBJ1-2, with a weak D call TRBD1 (6 bases). The CDR3 covers 14 residues. Germline V CDR1 and CDR2: SGHDN, FVKESK. Trimming removed 1 base from V and 6 bases from J, with 12 bases in between. The DNA for the CDR3 is TGTGCCAGCAGCCAAGCAAACAGGGACCATGGCTACACCTTC. It encodes CASSQANRDHGYTF.

Here the CDR3 DNA reads TGTGCCAGCATTCTAGGCTGGGGCGAAAAACTGTTTTTT. This codes for CASILGWGEKLFF. This chain connects TRBV2 to TRBJ1-4; D might be TRBD1 (5 bases). Germline CDR1 reads SNHLY; CDR2 reads FYNNEI. The CDR3 has 13 residues. V lost 7 bases, J lost 8 bases, and 14 bases lay in between.

This clone was recorded once. The V gene is TRBV4-1, the J gene TRBJ2-1; the match to TRBD1 covers 10 bases. The germline V gene has CDR1 MGHRA and CDR2 YSYEKL. The CDR3 totals 16 residues. V was clipped by 1 base and J by 5 bases; unmatched bases: 5. CDR3 loop: CASSQVPGQGDNEQFF. DNA for the CDR3: TGCGCCAGCAGCCAAGTCCCCGGACAGGGGGACAATGAGCAGTTCTTC.

This clone has only one observation. CDR3 sequence: CASSQDEGAGNYEQYF. CDR3 bases: TGCGCCAGCAGCCAAGATGAGGGAGCGGGAAACTACGAGCAGTACTTC. This chain uses TRBV4-3 with TRBJ2-7; 7 positions match TRBD2. The V and J ends lost 0 bases and 3 bases, in that order; junction bases with no gene match: 8. Looked up from germline, CDR1 is LGHNA and CDR2 is YSLEER. CDR3 length: 16 residues.

The chain is built from TRBV25-1 and TRBJ2-1; D call uncertain. Germline lookup yields CDR1 MGHDK and CDR2 SYGVNS. Trimming took 4 bases from V and 10 from J, leaving 5 bases between them. This CDR3 spans 10 amino acids. The CDR3 is CASSGAEQFF. For the CDR3, the DNA is TGTGCCAGCAGTGGGGCGGAGCAGTTCTTC.

J is TRBJ2-2 and V is TRBV30; D is perhaps TRBD2 (5 bases). CDR3 size: 15 residues. Deletions cut 0 bases from V and 6 bases from J, with 14 bases between. Germline CDR1 and CDR2: GTSNPN and SVGIG (reference sequence). The CDR3 here is CAWSVGRKEAGELFF. CDR3 coding DNA: TGTGCCTGGAGTGTGGGTAGAAAGGAGGCCGGGGAGCTGTTTTTT.

The chain recombines TRBV4-2 with TRBJ1-2; possible D gene TRBD1, 5 bases. V was clipped by 8 bases and J by 8 bases, with 18 bases between them. Germline values: CDR1 LGHNA, CDR2 YNFKEQ. The CDR3 has 13 amino acids. The CDR3: CASQGAGPHGYTF. CDR3 nucleotides: TGTGCCAGCCAAGGGGCCGGACCTCACGGCTACACCTTC.

As DNA, the CDR3 is TGTGCCTGGGGGTCTAGCGGGAGTTTGTACGAGCAGTACTTC. It translates to CAWGSSGSLYEQYF. The chain recombines TRBV30 with TRBJ2-5; 10 bases agree with TRBD2. TRBJ2-7 explains the end of the DNA better; the J call may be wrong. The CDR3 extends over 14 amino acids. Looked up from germline, CDR1 is GTSNPN and CDR2 is SVGIG (reference sequence).

The chain uses TRBV25-1 and TRBJ1-5, with D perhaps matching TRBD1 (6 bases). Looked up from germline, CDR1 is MGHDK and CDR2 is SYGVNS. The CDR3 covers 14 residues. Trimming took 4 bases from V and 6 from J, leaving 13 bases between them. Here the CDR3 DNA reads TGTGCCAGCAGTGCTCAGGGGCATAGTCAGCCCCAGCATTTT. Encoded protein: CASSAQGHSQPQHF.

The V and J genes are TRBV27 and TRBJ2-2; 8 positions agree with TRBD2. Germline lookup yields CDR1 MNHEY and CDR2 SMNVEV (reference sequence). The CDR3 runs 15 residues. V gave up 4 bases and J gave up 1 base; unmatched junction bases: 2. The CDR3 loop reads CASSSAGVNTGELFF. The CDR3 coding sequence is TGTGCCAGCAGTTCAGCGGGGGTGAACACCGGGGAGCTGTTTTTT.

The V call is TRBV5-5, the J call TRBJ2-2, with 11 bases that match TRBD2. Germline CDR1 and CDR2: SGHKS and YYEKEE (reference sequence). This CDR3 has 15 residues. Unmatched junction bases numbered 3, after V lost 5 bases and J lost 3 bases. This CDR3 is CASRLAGVDTGELFF. In nucleotides, the CDR3 is TGTGCCAGCAGACTAGCGGGAGTCGACACCGGGGAGCTGTTTTTT.

This chain joins TRBV30 and TRBJ2-2, with D tentatively TRBD2 (6 bases). The CDR3 runs to 14 residues. Germline V gene data show CDR1 as GTSNPN and CDR2 as SVGIG (reference sequence). Trimming took 4 bases from V and 6 from J, leaving 15 bases between them. DNA for the CDR3: TGTGCCTGGACACTGCGGAGGGCCGCCGGGGAGCTGTTTTTT. Residues: CAWTLRRAAGELFF.

V is TRBV30 and J is TRBJ2-2; 14 positions agree with TRBD2. The germline gives CDR1 GTSNPN, CDR2 SVGIG (reference sequence). V gave up 7 bases and J gave up 5 bases; unmatched junction bases: 9. This CDR3 has 16 residues. The CDR3 nucleotides read TGTGCCTTCTGGGGGACTAGCGGGAGACGGACCGGGGAGCTGTTTTTT. This encodes CAFWGTSGRRTGELFF. The full variable domain, completed using reference TRBV30 and TRBJ2-2, is SQTIHQWPATLVQPVGSPLSLECTVEGTSNPNLYWYRQAAGRGLQLLFYSVGIGQISSEVPQNLSASRPQDRQFILSSKKLLLSDSGFYLCAFWGTSGRRTGELFFGEGSRLTVL.

The chain recombines TRBV21-1 with TRBJ2-1; the D call of TRBD2 is as the table states it, not checked on the DNA. TRBV21-1 counts as a pseudogene. The CDR3 has 14 amino acids. CDR3: CASSKRSSYNEQFF. The DNA for the CDR3 is TGTGCCAGCAGCAAGCGGAGCTCCTACAATGAGCAGTTCTTC.